This T cell receptor (beta chain) came from a study of blood T cell repertoires in COVID-19. Assay: immunoSEQ multiplex PCR; the TCRdb copy retains only in-frame clones and omits some. The sample contains fewer than 300,000 clones, over 80% of which appear only once. Germline CDR1 and CDR2: GTSNPN and SVGIG (reference sequence). J lost 2 bases, V lost 2 bases, and 8 bases had no gene match. The CDR3 runs to 15 residues. This chain links TRBV30 with TRBJ1-2, with 7 bases lining up with TRBD1. Material: peripheral blood. This sequence originates from a woman between 45 and 60 years old with COVID-19, enrolled during active disease. This chain's CDR3 is CAWSSPGQINYGYTF. CDR3 in DNA: TGTGCCTGGAGTTCACCGGGACAGATAAACTATGGCTACACCTTC.